This T cell receptor (beta chain) was identified in a study of blood T cell repertoires in COVID-19 (dated by TCRdb to about 2020). Broadly, across the study: The collaborator samples originated in the United States, Italy and Spain and spanned the acute and convalescent phases of COVID-19. The prospective study material was composed of cDNA or gDNA derived from T cells, B-cell-depleted T cells, or PBMCs. The dataset comprised deeply sampled blood TCRbeta repertoires from subjects exposed to, actively infected with, or recovered from COVID-19. The repertoires were made available in a free public database intended to serve as a resource for research on the immune response to SARS-CoV-2. The samples were drawn from the first 160 participants of the ongoing ImmuneRACE study and from about 1,200 subjects provided by 6 global collaborators. Nearly every sample came with metadata listing a de-identified subject ID, COVID-19 status, age in years and sex. HLA class I and class II types, where available, came from metadata supplied by the sample provider rather than from assay-based typing. The research as a whole found: The amount of clinical and demographic metadata varied by source and participant and was provided uncurated.

The immunoSEQ Assay, a bias-controlled multiplex PCR, was used to amplify TCRbeta CDR3 regions from genomic DNA. The source study handled its data this way. Nucleated cell counts per sample were estimated from amplification of reference gene primers within the assay. Sequence reads were collapsed and filtered to measure the absolute abundance of every unique TCRbeta CDR3 rearrangement. For each sample, productive Simpson clonality was calculated as the square root of Simpson's diversity index over productive rearrangements. TCRdb re-hosts the immuneACCESS table, in-frame sequences only. Its copies lack some clones; in the studies checked, an unresolved V gene accounts for under half of them, and the cause for the rest is not known. V, J and clone size derive from that table, while D and trimming were established from the DNA sequence. The table for this sample lists a few hundred thousand clones; about 86% of them were counted only once. Clones ranked in the top ten supply 3.6% of the sample.

Turning to this clone: The antigen this receptor binds is unknown. No much larger clone is present one base from it, and per-base qualities are unavailable.

Whole blood was collected in K2EDTA tubes by collaborating institutions according to the institutions' own protocols. For TCRbeta analysis, collaborators shipped samples as frozen whole blood, isolated PBMCs, or DNA extracted from either of those sample types. According to the germline V gene, CDR1 reads SGDLS and CDR2 reads YYNGEE. Germline trimming: 0 bases from V, 1 base from J; junction bases outside gene matches: 7. The CDR3 runs 17 amino acids, cysteine and phenylalanine included. The retained sequence is limited to the CDR3, 51 bases, with the frame set at the first base. Sequenced sample: peripheral blood. The rearranged chain carries TRBV9 and TRBJ2-3, and TRBD2 matches 8 of the central bases. This sequence originates from a man between 18 and 35 years old with active or convalescent COVID-19. CDR3 region: CASSVDRGGRGTDTQYF. The sequenced DNA: TGTGCCAGCAGCGTAGACCGGGGGGGCAGGGGCACAGATACGCAGTATTTT.